The source of this TCR beta chain is a study of long-term antiretroviral therapy in people with HIV. To note about this clone: Its matching antigen is unknown.

Sequencing relied on immunoSEQ assay v3.0, run at survey level. 40,000-50,000 T-cell genomes per sample were the sequencing target. The data were produced by immunoSEQ multiplex PCR, yet TCRdb's version contains in-frame clones alone and is incomplete. The sample shows about 42,000 clones, more than 75% of them seen only once. Overall study findings and caveats: HIV repertoires covered narrower CDR3 length ranges than controls did.

United States facilities provided treatment to all participants with HIV. The CDR3 contains 16 residues. Germline V gene data show CDR1 as MNHNY and CDR2 as SVGAGI (reference sequence). The V and J ends lost 0 bases and 4 bases respectively, with 13 bases between them. The chain recombines TRBV6-6 with TRBJ2-1; no firm D call. The receptor was derived from a woman aged 45-65 years with HIV. This specimen was unsorted PBMCs, taken 0.1 years before starting antiretroviral therapy. This CDR3 is CASSYSSDVRYNEQFF. CDR3 DNA: TGTGCCAGCAGTTACTCGAGCGATGTGAGGTACAATGAGCAGTTCTTC.